A selection of T cell receptor beta chains follows, all from one sample in a study of T cell repertoires in cytomegalovirus infection. TCRdb analysed the reads with MiXCR anew, one entry per CDR3 protein. This sample carries some 270,000 distinct CDR3 sequences, over 15% of them seen once, and the ten largest clones take 40% to 55%. Sequencing was carried out using CD8+ T cells from PBMCs. Receptors were obtained from a human donor in good health (CMV status not recorded). Some clones in this sample may be carry-over from other donors' samples. CDR3s include the opening cysteine and the closing phenylalanine or tryptophan. The D gene is left open where the match is weak. Clone size is stated in some rows and not others, as once, few, many or a class when expanded.

j_call,v_call,clone_size,d_call,cdr3_aa,cdr3_nt
TRBJ2-1,TRBV6-5,.,.,CASSYGAGGDEQFF,TGTGCCAGCAGTTACGGGGCAGGAGGAGATGAGCAGTTCTTC
TRBJ1-1,TRBV10-3,few,.,CAISESGGANTEAFF,TGTGCCATCAGTGAGTCGGGAGGGGCGAACACTGAAGCTTTCTTT
TRBJ1-3,TRBV9,.,.,CASSALTGPISGNTIYF,TGTGCCAGCAGCGCCCTGACAGGTCCAATCTCTGGAAACACCATATATTTT
TRBJ2-3,TRBV4-1,.,.,CASSQYRGTDTQYF,TGCGCCAGCAGCCAGTACCGGGGGACAGATACGCAGTATTTT
TRBJ1-1,TRBV29-1,.,TRBD1,CSVVLGGAYEAFF,TGCAGCGTTGTGTTAGGGGGCGCGTATGAAGCTTTCTTT
TRBJ1-2,TRBV28,many,.,CASSFRDWGYGYTF,TGTGCCAGCAGTTTCCGGGACTGGGGCTATGGCTACACCTTC
TRBJ2-3,TRBV5-8,.,.,CASSWRGQPTDTQYF,TGTGCCAGCAGCTGGCGGGGACAGCCCACAGATACGCAGTATTTT
TRBJ2-3,TRBV7-9,many,.,CASSFYGTGGPIRSTDTQYF,TGTGCCAGCAGCTTTTACGGGACGGGGGGCCCAATACGGAGCACAGATACGCAGTATTTT
TRBJ2-3,TRBV6-5,.,.,CASSQLSTDTQYF,TGTGCCAGCAGTCAATTAAGCACAGATACGCAGTATTTT
TRBJ2-1,TRBV11-2,many,.,CASSLVGRNEQFF,TGTGCCAGCAGCTTAGTGGGTCGGAATGAGCAGTTCTTC
TRBJ2-5,TRBV29-1,.,TRBD2,CSVEASGEETQYF,TGCAGCGTTGAAGCTAGCGGGGAAGAGACCCAGTACTTC
TRBJ1-1,TRBV9,.,.,CASSVGGGDTEAFF,TGTGCCAGCAGCGTAGGAGGGGGGGACACTGAAGCTTTCTTT
TRBJ1-1,TRBV11-1,few,.,CASSLYPPGTVGMNTEAFF,TGTGCCAGCAGCTTATACCCCCCCGGGACCGTGGGAATGAACACTGAAGCTTTCTTT
TRBJ2-2,TRBV15,.,.,CATSRERRTANTGELFF,TGTGCCACCAGCAGAGAAAGGCGAACAGCGAACACCGGGGAGCTGTTTTTT
TRBJ1-3,TRBV20-1,few,.,CSARGMGPDGNTIYF,TGCAGTGCTAGAGGAATGGGGCCGGATGGAAACACCATATATTTT
TRBJ1-6,TRBV5-6,many,.,CASSLASGPGAYNSPLHF,TGTGCCAGCAGCTTGGCCTCGGGGCCAGGGGCATATAATTCACCCCTCCACTTT